The 4 T cell receptor beta chains given below trace back to one sample, sequenced in a study of glioma-infiltrating T cells. Using RNA template, CDR3s of TCR alpha and beta were amplified with iRepertoire arm-PCR. One entry per CDR3 protein results from TCRdb running MiXCR on the multiplex PCR reads. The sample contains some 130,000 distinct CDR3 sequences, about 25% of which appear only once. Sequencing input: glioma tissue, nonneoplastic brain tissue, or PBMCs (not recorded which). Receptor source: a human donor with low-grade glioma or glioblastoma, undergoing nonglioma brain surgery, or in good health (not recorded which).

This clonotype was detected a few times. The chain is built from TRBV7-2 and TRBJ1-4; 8 bases agree with TRBD1. V lost 5 bases, J lost 4 bases, and 6 bases stayed unmatched. CDR3 length equals 15 residues. Germline CDR1 and CDR2: SGHTA and FQGNSA. CDR3 protein: CASSIDRGGNEKLFF. The CDR3 DNA reads as TGTGCCAGCAGCATAGACAGGGGCGGTAATGAAAAACTGTTTTTT. Combining the CDR3 with reference TRBV7-2 and TRBJ1-4 gives the whole variable domain GAGVSQSPSNKVTEKGKDVELRCDPISGHTALYWYRQSLGQGLEFLIYFQGNSAPDKSGLPSDRFSAERTGGSVSTLTIQRTQQEDSAVYLCASSIDRGGNEKLFFGSGTQLSVL.

This clonotype was seen a handful of times. The CDR3 loop is CASSLGGSEQFF. CDR3 in DNA: TGTGCCAGCAGCTTAGGTGGGAGCGAGCAGTTCTTC. This chain connects TRBV7-8 to TRBJ2-1; TRBD2 is a possible D gene (5 bases). The V end was cut by 1 base, the J end by 10 bases, with 8 bases between. The CDR3 length is 12 residues. Germline V gives CDR1 SGHVS, CDR2 FQNEAQ.

The chain combines TRBV10-2 with TRBJ1-1; D gene unclear. Looked up from germline, CDR1 is WSHSY and CDR2 is SAAADI. Trimming removed 1 base from V and 2 bases from J, with 8 bases in between. The length of the CDR3 is 14 residues. The CDR3 nucleotides read TGCGCCAGCAGTGAGTATGCAGAAAACACTGAAGCTTTCTTT. This sequence encodes CASSEYAENTEAFF.

This clonotype has ten or more counts. The J gene is TRBJ1-1, the V gene TRBV4-2; D gene uncertain. The CDR3 sequence is 13 residues long. Germline CDR1 reads LGHNA; CDR2 reads YNFKEQ. The V end lost 6 bases, the J end lost 1 base, and 9 bases lay between the germline ends. CDR3 sequence (DNA): TGTGCCAGCAGTCGAGGTGGGAACACTGAAGCTTTCTTT. Amino acids: CASSRGGNTEAFF.